This T cell receptor beta chain was sequenced for a study of cytomegalovirus exposure and HLA in healthy donors (dated by TCRdb to 2016 to 2017). A note on the overall study: An earlier analysis of some 600 of the donors reported approximately 260 Gb of sequence data and around 110 million unique TCR beta sequences obtained from 180 million or so T cells. Among 398 genotyped donors of the cohort, an average of around 240,000 unique TCR beta nucleotide sequences were sequenced per donor, roughly a sixth of them non-productive. An early release covering roughly 600 HLA-typed donors comprised about 320 gigabases of sequencing data and tens of millions of unique TCR sequences. In addition to the first cohort of approximately 650 subjects, a separate validation cohort of 120 different subjects was used. To decide whether each TCR beta V gene segment behaved as functional or pseudogenic, an earlier analysis of some 540 of the donors relied on high-throughput TCR beta sequencing. Rather than drawing on any new phenotypic data, the later analysis identified candidate immune exposures from TCR beta sequences and the way those sequences occurred across donors. Typing coverage varied by locus: roughly 620-630 donors for A, B, C, DRB1 and DQB1; approximately 500 for DQA1; more than 600 for DPA1; roughly 450 for DPB1. HLA typing covered class I and class II loci at four-digit resolution. In a later analysis, previously published TCR beta repertoires from 666 donors were re-analyzed and high-resolution HLA genotyping was added so that TCR occurrence patterns could be studied. The T cell repertoires of 666 subjects were profiled by immunosequencing and related to cytomegalovirus serostatus. A later genetic analysis used genome-wide SNP genotypes for about 60% of the roughly 670 donors, treating that subset as a discovery cohort. To predict cytomegalovirus infection status, the study combined high-throughput TCR immunosequencing, statistical association of individual TCRs with disease status, and machine learning. The study was designed to test whether signatures of past pathogen exposure could be identified by cataloging public T cell receptors. Among the roughly 400 genotyped donors, approximately 76% belonged to the genetic ancestry cluster associated with self-reported Caucasian donors. All discovery cohort repertoires had been generated using a single sequencing platform. Donor age, sex, ethnicity and CMV serostatus were compiled together with the repertoire data. Five DR-DQ haplotypes were treated as single units for association and clustering because of strong linkage in the cohort.

CDR1 and CDR2 are read off the germline V gene as SGHRS and YFSETQ. Counted from cysteine to phenylalanine, this CDR3 has 16 amino acids. Only CDR3 DNA is held: 48 bases, read in frame from base 1. V is pruned by 4 bases and J by 0 bases, leaving 5 bases of the junction without a gene match. Concerning this clone: Its target antigen remains unknown. No much larger clone is present one base from it, and per-base qualities are unavailable.

The library was generated by the immunoSEQ multiplex PCR assay. A mixture of 60 forward primers for TCR Vbeta segments and 13 reverse primers for TCR Jbeta segments was used in the multiplex PCR. The CDR3 region of rearranged TCR beta genes was amplified from genomic DNA with a multiplex PCR assay. On the Illumina HiSeq System, the amplified TCR beta libraries were sequenced as 87-base-pair reads. Per the authors' processing: In a later analysis, roughly 80 million unique TCR beta chains were counted across the 500 to 850 repertoires, and some 10 million of these chains were shared by at least two donors. To remove PCR and sequencing errors, raw reads were error-corrected and collapsed into unique sequences using a nearest-neighbor algorithm that merged closely related sequences. To assign V, D and J gene segments, CDR3 sequences were aligned to IMGT reference sequences. Each retained sequence needed at least a six-nucleotide match to both a V gene segment and a J gene segment. A rearrangement counted as productive if the CDR3 had no stop codons and remained in frame with V and J, and every other rearrangement counted as non-productive. Following IMGT convention, CDR3 was defined as the stretch from the second conserved V-encoded cysteine up to the conserved J-encoded phenylalanine. Sequences without an unambiguous match to a single V gene segment were excluded from the earlier analysis of approximately 560 of the donors. In an earlier analysis of around 590 of the donors, a V segment was called functional when productive rearrangements were above 56.7%, and segregating when the standard deviation between donors exceeded 5%. A statistical classification framework was developed to diagnose cytomegalovirus status using the catalog of TCR beta chain sequences. In a later analysis, V and J genes were assigned by comparing TCR nucleotide sequences against IMGT/GENE-DB human TR gene sequences. A later analysis assigned CDR3 sequences and most-parsimonious VDJ recombination scenarios with the TCRdist pipeline. In a later analysis, each TCR beta chain was defined by its CDR3 amino acid sequence together with its V-gene family, and reads without a unique V-gene family were excluded. As a way to deal with suspected cross-contamination and a sequencing artifact, a later analysis dropped hundreds of nucleotide sequences that were highly shared and had low generation probability. For each public chain, a later analysis derived a clonal expansion index from normalized ranks of inferred template counts within each repertoire. A later analysis computed generation probabilities with a VDJ recombination model fitted to out-of-frame rearrangements, and checked the results against IGoR. In a later analysis, hypergeometric tests were used to score TCR-TCR, TCR-HLA and TCR-CMV co-occurrence, with a repertoire-size bias correction applied to TCR pairs. False discovery rates were estimated in a later analysis by permuting HLA or CMV assignments 20 times. A later analysis grouped co-occurring TCRs with DBSCAN, adding TCRdist sequence similarity when clustering within HLA-allele-positive subsets. Repertoires with fewer than 30,000 or more than 120,000 public chains were left out of co-occurrence clustering, as were four to six repertoires with anomalous nucleotide sharing. This immuneACCESS table, as held by TCRdb, lists in-frame sequences with V and J called but not all clones. Of the missing ones, under half trace to an unresolved V gene in checked studies; the others have no known cause. That table is the source of V, J and clone size, and D and trimming were worked out from the DNA. The sample table holds 55,000 to 80,000 clones, of which roughly 80% were seen once. The ten top clones hold approximately 8% of the sample.

Results the study describes overall, beyond this receptor: Only TCR beta chains were sequenced in this cohort, and the absence of alpha or paired-chain data limited detectable features. V-gene and J-gene trimming of TCR beta chains was associated with a missense DCLRE1C variant in a later genetic analysis, and the association was replicated in an independent cohort. In the study, approximately 160 TCR beta chains were listed as associated with cytomegalovirus. Most TCR sequences were observed very rarely across donors, whereas some public TCRs were present in many individuals. Compared with the roughly 700-donor mean, donors in an Asian-associated ancestry cluster had fewer N-insertions in productive TCRs, according to a later genetic analysis. Cytomegalovirus status was reported to be diagnosed by the classifier with high specificity and sensitivity in both the original and validation cohorts. Because counts were too low, about 15 rarely observed V segments, including chromosome 9 orphons, were left out of the earlier analysis of 500 to 750 of the donors. It was suggested by the authors that the approach could potentially be generalized to other disease states and immunological phenotypes. In a later analysis, HLA-associated TCR beta chains showed more clonal expansion and lower generation probabilities than non-associated chains that were equally common. A further reported finding was that TCR beta sequences accurately predicted the HLA-A and HLA-B alleles for most subjects in the first cohort. Linkage disequilibrium might explain the correlated functional status among segregating V segments, but an unknown experimental factor could not be ruled out. HLA typing was unavailable for some donors at each locus, so association tests used only the typed subset. Strong co-occurrence of HLA alleles, especially DR and DQ, made assigning TCR associations to individual alleles difficult. Presence/absence analyses assumed roughly uniform sequencing depth across donors, an assumption that may not hold. In a later analysis, the rate of TCR association differed among HLA loci, with DRB1 alleles having the most associated TCRs and HLA-C alleles having the fewest. In an earlier analysis of 587 of the donors, most TCR beta V segments appeared in productive rearrangements about 90% or about 30% of the time, broadly matching IMGT annotations. The 87-base-pair reads could not distinguish some IMGT-functional V segments, including TRBV6-2 and TRBV6-3, so those segments were excluded. In a later analysis, most CMV-associated TCR beta chains were found to appear HLA-restricted, with HLA associations seemingly driven largely by CMV exposure. In vitro tests confirmed that a few of the cytomegalovirus-associated TCR beta chains recognize cytomegalovirus antigens. In a later analysis, several top co-occurrence clusters were reported to appear linked to parvovirus B19, influenza, CMV and Epstein-Barr virus. Immune exposure information for the cohort was limited to CMV serostatus. Specific HLA alleles were associated with 18,000 or so TCR beta sequences at a false discovery rate of 0.05 in a later analysis. A group of highly shared sequence variants was considered likely to be a technical artifact of the sequencing pipeline.

The cohort was made up of around 720 healthy bone marrow donors. At the time of sampling, every cohort member was nominally healthy, though immune exposures that went unrecorded were likely present. The donor was CMV seropositive and was included in the group of 300 or so seropositive cohort members. A peripheral blood sample was collected from each donor, and TCR beta sequencing was performed on peripheral blood mononuclear cells. The Qiagen DNeasy Blood Extraction Kit was used to extract genomic DNA from the blood cell samples. The chain couples TRBV5-1 to TRBJ2-1; 9 middle bases align to TRBD2. The sequenced sample consisted of PBMCs. The receptor was isolated from a man between 60 and 70 years old in good health and CMV-seropositive. The DNA is TGCGCCAGCAGCCCGACTAGCGGAAACTCCTACAATGAGCAGTTCTTC. Its coded protein is CASSPTSGNSYNEQFF.